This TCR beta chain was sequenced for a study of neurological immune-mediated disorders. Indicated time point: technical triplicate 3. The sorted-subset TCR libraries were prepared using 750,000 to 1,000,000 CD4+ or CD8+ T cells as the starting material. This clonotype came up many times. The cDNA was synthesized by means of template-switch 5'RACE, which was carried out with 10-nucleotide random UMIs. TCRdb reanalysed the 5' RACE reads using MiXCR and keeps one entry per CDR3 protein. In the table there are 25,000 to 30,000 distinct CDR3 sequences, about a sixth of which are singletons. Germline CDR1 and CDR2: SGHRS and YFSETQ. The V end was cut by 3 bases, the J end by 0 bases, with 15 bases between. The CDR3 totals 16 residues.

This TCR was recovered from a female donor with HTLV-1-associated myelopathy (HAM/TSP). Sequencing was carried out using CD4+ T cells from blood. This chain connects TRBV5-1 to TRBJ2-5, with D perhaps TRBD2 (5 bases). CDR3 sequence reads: CASSWAYRGYQETQYF. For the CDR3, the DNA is TGCGCCAGCAGCTGGGCTTATCGGGGTTACCAAGAGACCCAGTACTTC.